This TCR beta chain stems from a study of T cell responses to AZD1222 COVID-19 vaccine. This table comes from immunoSEQ multiplex PCR, and its TCRdb copy is limited to in-frame clones, with some not included. This sample yields over 95,000 clones, of which around 89% are seen a single time; 6.5% to 8% belongs to the top ten. Sample: peripheral blood, taken on day 0 of AZD1222 vaccination. The source is an adult in good health.

CDR3 coding DNA: TGTGCCAGCAGCTTAGTCCGCAATCAGCCCCAGCATTTT. Translating gives CASSLVRNQPQHF. The chain links TRBV11-2 to TRBJ1-5; D is uncertain. Trimming left V 1 base short and J 2 bases short, with 3 bases between. Germline CDR1 is SGHAT and CDR2 is FQNNGV. This CDR3 spans 13 amino acids.